This T cell receptor beta chain was captured by sequencing in a study of T cell responses to AZD1222 COVID-19 vaccine. Study-wide background: Researchers grouped second doses given at about 4 or about 12 weeks into one pool. Overall study results and limits: Unmutated variant regions reportedly attract nearly half of all spike-specific TCRs. Females outnumbered males among donors, who were mostly white British; clonal diversity was possibly underestimated. The repertoires were collected only after the peak T cell response.

Points on this clone: The antigen remains undetermined.

The V and J ends lost 0 bases and 7 bases respectively, with 15 bases between them. Per the germline V gene, CDR1 is MGHRA and CDR2 is YSYEKL. This CDR3 is 15 amino acids long. The data were produced by immunoSEQ multiplex PCR, yet TCRdb's version contains in-frame clones alone and is incomplete. The sample records some 99,000 clones, 90% to 95% being singletons. The clonotype originates from an adult in good health. This chain links TRBV4-1 with TRBJ2-5; tentatively, D is TRBD1 (6 bases). The specimen was peripheral blood, collected on day 0 of AZD1222 vaccination. CDR3 loop: CASSQEYRVLGTQYF. The CDR3 DNA reads TGCGCCAGCAGCCAAGAATACAGGGTTTTAGGGACCCAGTACTTC.